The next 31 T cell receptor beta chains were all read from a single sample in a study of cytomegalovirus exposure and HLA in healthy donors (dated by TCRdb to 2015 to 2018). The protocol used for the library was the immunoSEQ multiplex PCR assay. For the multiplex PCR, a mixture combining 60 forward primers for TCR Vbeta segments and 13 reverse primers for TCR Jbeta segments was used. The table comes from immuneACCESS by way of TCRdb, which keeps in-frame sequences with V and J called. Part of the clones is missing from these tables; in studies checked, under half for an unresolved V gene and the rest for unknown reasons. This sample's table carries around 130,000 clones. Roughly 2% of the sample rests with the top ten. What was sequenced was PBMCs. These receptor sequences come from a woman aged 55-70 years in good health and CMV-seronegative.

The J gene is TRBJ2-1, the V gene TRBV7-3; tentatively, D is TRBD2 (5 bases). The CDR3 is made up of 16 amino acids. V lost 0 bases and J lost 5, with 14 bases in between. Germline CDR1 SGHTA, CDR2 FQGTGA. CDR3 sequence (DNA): TGTGCCAGCAGCTTAACGAGGAGCAGAGCGGACAATGAGCAGTTCTTC. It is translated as CASSLTRSRADNEQFF. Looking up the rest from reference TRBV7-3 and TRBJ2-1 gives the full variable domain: GAGVSQTPSNKVTEKGKYVELRCDPISGHTALYWYRQSLGQGPEFLIYFQGTGAADDSGLPNDRFFAVRPEGSVSTLKIQRTERGDSAVYLCASSLTRSRADNEQFFGPGTRLTVL.

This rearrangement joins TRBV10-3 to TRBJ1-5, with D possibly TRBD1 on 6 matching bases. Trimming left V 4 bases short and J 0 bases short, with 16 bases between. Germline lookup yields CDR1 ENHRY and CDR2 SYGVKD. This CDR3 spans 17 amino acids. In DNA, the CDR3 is TGTGCCATCAGTGCTGGCCAGGGGAGACTTAGCAATCAGCCCCAGCATTTT. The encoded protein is CAISAGQGRLSNQPQHF.

CDR3 coding DNA: TGCGCCAGCAGCTCGGGACTACCGAGCTCCTACGAGCAGTACTTC. This codes for CASSSGLPSSYEQYF. The chain links TRBV10-1 to TRBJ2-7; 7 nucleotides align to TRBD2. Germline V CDR1 and CDR2: WNHNN, SYGVQD (reference sequence). The CDR3 covers 15 residues. V shed 6 bases and J 0 bases; nucleotides not matched to a gene: 8.

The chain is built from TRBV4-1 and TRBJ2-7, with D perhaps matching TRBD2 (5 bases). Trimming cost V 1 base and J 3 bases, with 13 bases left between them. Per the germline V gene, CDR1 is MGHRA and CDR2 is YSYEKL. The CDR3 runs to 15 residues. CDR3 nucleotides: TGCGCCAGCAGCCAAGTTGGGAGCCTGAGCTACGAGCAGTACTTC. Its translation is CASSQVGSLSYEQYF.

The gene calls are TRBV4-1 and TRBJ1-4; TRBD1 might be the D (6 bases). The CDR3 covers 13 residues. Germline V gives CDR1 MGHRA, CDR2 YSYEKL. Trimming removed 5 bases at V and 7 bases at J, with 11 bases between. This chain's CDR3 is CASSEGGGEKLFF. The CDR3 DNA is TGCGCCAGCAGCGAGGGGGGGGGTGAAAAACTGTTTTTT.

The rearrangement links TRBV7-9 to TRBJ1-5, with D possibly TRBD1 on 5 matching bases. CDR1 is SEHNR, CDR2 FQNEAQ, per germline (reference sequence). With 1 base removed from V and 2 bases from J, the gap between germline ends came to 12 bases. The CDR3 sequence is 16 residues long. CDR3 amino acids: CASSLVTGGRNQPQHF. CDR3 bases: TGTGCCAGCAGCTTAGTGACGGGGGGTCGCAATCAGCCCCAGCATTTT.

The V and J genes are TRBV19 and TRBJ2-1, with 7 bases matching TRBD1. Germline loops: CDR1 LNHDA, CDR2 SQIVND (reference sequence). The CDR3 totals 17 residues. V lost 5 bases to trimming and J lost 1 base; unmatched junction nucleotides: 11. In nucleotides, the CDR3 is TGTGCCAGTAGTTGGGGCTCAGGGGGAGAATCCTACAATGAGCAGTTCTTC. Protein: CASSWGSGGESYNEQFF.

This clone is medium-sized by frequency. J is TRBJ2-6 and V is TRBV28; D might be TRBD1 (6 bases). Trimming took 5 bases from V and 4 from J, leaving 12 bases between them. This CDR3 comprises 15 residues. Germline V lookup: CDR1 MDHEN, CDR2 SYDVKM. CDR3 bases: TGTGCCAGCAGTCCGTGGACAGACGGGGCCAACGTCCTGACTTTC. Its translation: CASSPWTDGANVLTF.

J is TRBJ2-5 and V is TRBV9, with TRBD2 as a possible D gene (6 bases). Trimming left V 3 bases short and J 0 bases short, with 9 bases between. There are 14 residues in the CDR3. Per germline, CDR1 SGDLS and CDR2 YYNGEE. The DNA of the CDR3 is TGTGCCAGCAGCGGACCTAGCGACCAAGAGACCCAGTACTTC. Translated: CASSGPSDQETQYF.

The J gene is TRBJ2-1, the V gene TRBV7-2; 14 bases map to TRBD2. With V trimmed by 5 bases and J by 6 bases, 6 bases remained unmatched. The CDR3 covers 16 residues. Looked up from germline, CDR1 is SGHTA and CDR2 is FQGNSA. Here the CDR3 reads CASSPTSGRAGNEQFF. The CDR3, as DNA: TGTGCCAGCAGCCCGACTAGCGGGAGGGCCGGCAATGAGCAGTTCTTC.

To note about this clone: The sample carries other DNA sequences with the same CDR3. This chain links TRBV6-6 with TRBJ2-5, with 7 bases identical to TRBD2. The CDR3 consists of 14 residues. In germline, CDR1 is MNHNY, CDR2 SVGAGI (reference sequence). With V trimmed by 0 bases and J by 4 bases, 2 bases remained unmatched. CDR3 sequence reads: CASSYSTGGETQYF. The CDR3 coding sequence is TGTGCCAGCAGTTACTCTACGGGGGGAGAGACCCAGTACTTC.

In DNA, the CDR3 is TGTGCCAGCAGCTTAGACCGGGACAGGGGGAGTCGCGAGCAGTTCTTC. Translation gives CASSLDRDRGSREQFF. J is TRBJ2-1 and V is TRBV7-3, with TRBD1 matching over 11 bases. V trimming: 2 bases; J trimming: 10 bases; junction bases outside the gene matches: 10. The CDR3 sequence is 16 residues long. Looked up from germline, CDR1 is SGHTA and CDR2 is FQGTGA.

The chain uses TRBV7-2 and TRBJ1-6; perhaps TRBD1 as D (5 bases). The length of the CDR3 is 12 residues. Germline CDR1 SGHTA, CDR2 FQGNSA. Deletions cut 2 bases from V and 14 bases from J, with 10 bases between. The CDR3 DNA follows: TGTGCCAGCAGCTTACCCCTAGGGGCCCTCCACTTT. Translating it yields CASSLPLGALHF.

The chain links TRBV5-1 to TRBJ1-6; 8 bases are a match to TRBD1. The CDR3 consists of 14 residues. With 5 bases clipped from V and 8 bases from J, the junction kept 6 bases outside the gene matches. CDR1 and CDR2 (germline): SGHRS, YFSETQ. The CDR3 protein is CASSPGQGYSPLHF. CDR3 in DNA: TGCGCCAGCAGTCCCGGACAGGGTTATTCACCCCTCCACTTT.

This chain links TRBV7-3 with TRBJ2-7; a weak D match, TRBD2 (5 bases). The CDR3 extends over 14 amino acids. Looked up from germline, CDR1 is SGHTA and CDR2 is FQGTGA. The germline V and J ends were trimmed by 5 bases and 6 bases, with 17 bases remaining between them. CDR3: CASSPSLSGSEQYF. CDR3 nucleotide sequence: TGTGCCAGCAGCCCGAGCTTATCTGGGAGCGAGCAGTACTTC. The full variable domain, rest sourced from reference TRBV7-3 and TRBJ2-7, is GAGVSQTPSNKVTEKGKYVELRCDPISGHTALYWYRQSLGQGPEFLIYFQGTGAADDSGLPNDRFFAVRPEGSVSTLKIQRTERGDSAVYLCASSPSLSGSEQYFGPGTRLTVT.

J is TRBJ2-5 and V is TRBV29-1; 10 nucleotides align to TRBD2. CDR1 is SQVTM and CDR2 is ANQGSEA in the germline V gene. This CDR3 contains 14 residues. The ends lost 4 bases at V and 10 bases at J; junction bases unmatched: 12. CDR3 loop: CSVALAGGPGGQYF. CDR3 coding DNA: TGCAGCGTTGCATTAGCGGGGGGCCCGGGGGGCCAGTACTTC.

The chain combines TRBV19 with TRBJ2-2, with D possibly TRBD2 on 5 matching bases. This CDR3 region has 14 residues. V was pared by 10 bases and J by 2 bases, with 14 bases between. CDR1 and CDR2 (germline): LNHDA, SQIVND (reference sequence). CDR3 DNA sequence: TGTGCCACCACTGCGGGCTTCAACACCGGGGAGCTGTTTTTT. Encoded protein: CATTAGFNTGELFF. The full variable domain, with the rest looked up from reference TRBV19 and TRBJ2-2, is DGGITQSPKYLFRKEGQNVTLSCEQNLNHDAMYWYRQDPGQGLRLIYYSQIVNDFQKGDIAEGYSVSREKKESFPLTVTSAQKNPTAFYLCATTAGFNTGELFFGEGSRLTVL.

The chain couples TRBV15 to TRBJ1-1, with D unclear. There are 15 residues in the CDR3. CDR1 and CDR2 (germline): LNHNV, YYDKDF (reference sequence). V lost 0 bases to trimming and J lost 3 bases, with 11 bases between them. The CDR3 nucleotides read TGTGCCACCAGCAGAGATGGATGGGCAGACACTGAAGCTTTCTTT. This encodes CATSRDGWADTEAFF.

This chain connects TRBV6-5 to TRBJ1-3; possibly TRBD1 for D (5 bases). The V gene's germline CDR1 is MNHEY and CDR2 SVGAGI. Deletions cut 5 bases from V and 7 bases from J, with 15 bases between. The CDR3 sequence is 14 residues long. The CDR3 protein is CASSTYPRGNTIYF. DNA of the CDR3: TGTGCCAGCAGTACCTACCCTAGGGGCAACACCATATATTTT.

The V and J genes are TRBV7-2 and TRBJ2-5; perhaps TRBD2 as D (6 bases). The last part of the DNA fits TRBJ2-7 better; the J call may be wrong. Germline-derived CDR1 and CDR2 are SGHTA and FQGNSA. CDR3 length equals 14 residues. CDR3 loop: CASSPVSGVYEQYF. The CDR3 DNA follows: TGTGCCAGCAGCCCCGTTTCGGGGGTTTACGAGCAGTACTTC.

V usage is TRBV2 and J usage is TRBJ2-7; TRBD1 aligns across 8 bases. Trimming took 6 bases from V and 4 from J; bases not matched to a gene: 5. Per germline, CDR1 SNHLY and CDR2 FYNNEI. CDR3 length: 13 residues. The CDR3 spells CASSADREYEQYF. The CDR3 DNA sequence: TGTGCCAGCAGCGCGGACAGGGAATACGAGCAGTACTTC.

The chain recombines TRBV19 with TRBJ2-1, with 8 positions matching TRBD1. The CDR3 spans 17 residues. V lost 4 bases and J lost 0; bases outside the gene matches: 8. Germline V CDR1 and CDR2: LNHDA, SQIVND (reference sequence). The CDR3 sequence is CASSRLAGGFSYNEQFF. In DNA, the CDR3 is TGTGCCAGTAGTAGACTCGCAGGGGGCTTCTCCTACAATGAGCAGTTCTTC.

The CDR3 region is CASSSRRQGPGNTIYF. The CDR3 nucleotides read TGTGCCAGCAGCTCTAGGCGACAGGGGCCTGGAAACACCATATATTTT. J is TRBJ1-3 and V is TRBV7-2, with 8 bases matching TRBD1. CDR3 length: 16 amino acids. Per germline, CDR1 SGHTA and CDR2 FQGNSA. V lost 4 bases and J lost 2; bases outside the gene matches: 7.

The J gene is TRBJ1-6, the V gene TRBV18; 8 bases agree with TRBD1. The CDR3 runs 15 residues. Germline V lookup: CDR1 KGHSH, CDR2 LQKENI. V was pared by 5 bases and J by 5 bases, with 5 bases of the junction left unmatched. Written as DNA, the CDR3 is TGTGCCAGCTCAGGAGGACAGGGCGATAATTCACCCCTCCACTTT. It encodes CASSGGQGDNSPLHF.

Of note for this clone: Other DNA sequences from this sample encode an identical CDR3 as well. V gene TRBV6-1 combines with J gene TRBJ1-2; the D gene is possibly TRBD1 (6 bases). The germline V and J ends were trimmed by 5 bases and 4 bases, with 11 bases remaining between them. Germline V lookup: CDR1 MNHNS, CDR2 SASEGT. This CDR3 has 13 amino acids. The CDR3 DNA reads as TGTGCCAGCAGTTTGGACAGAATCTATGGCTACACCTTC. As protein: CASSLDRIYGYTF.

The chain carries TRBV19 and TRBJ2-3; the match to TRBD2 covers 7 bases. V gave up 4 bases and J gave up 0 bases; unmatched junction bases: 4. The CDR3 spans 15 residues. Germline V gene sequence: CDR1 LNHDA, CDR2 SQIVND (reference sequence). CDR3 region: CASSSGGYSTDTQYF. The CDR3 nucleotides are TGTGCCAGTAGTAGCGGGGGATATAGCACAGATACGCAGTATTTT. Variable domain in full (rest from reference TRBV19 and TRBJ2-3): DGGITQSPKYLFRKEGQNVTLSCEQNLNHDAMYWYRQDPGQGLRLIYYSQIVNDFQKGDIAEGYSVSREKKESFPLTVTSAQKNPTAFYLCASSSGGYSTDTQYFGPGTRLTVL.

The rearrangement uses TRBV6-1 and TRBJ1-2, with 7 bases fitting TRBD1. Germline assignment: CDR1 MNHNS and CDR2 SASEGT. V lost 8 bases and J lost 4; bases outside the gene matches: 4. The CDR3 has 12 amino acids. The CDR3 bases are TGTGCCAGCCCGGGACAGTCCTATGGCTACACCTTC. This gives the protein CASPGQSYGYTF.

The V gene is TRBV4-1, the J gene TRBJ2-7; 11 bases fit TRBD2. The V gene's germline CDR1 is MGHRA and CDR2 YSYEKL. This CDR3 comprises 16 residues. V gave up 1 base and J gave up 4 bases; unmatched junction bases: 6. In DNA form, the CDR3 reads TGCGCCAGCAGCCAAGTGACTAGCGGGAAAGGGTACGAGCAGTACTTC. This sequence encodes CASSQVTSGKGYEQYF.

CDR3 residues: CASSQGTGALFDEQFF. CDR3 DNA: TGCGCCAGCAGCCAAGGGACAGGGGCGCTTTTCGATGAGCAGTTCTTC. This chain joins TRBV4-1 and TRBJ2-1, with 9 bases aligning to TRBD1. V was clipped by 1 base and J by 8 bases; unmatched bases: 9. The CDR3 covers 16 residues. Germline-derived CDR1 and CDR2 are MGHRA and YSYEKL.

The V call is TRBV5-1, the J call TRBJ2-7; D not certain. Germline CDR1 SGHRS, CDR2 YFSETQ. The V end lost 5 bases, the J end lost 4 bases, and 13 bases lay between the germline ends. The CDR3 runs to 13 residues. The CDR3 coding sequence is TGCGCCAGCAGTCGCGGCGGTCAATACGAGCAGTACTTC. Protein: CASSRGGQYEQYF.

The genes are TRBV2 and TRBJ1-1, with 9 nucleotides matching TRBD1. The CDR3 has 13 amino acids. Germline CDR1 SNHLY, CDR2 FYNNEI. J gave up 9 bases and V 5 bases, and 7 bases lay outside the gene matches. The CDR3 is CASSYLNRGQAFF. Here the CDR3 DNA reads TGTGCCAGCAGTTATTTAAACAGGGGGCAAGCTTTCTTT.